This T cell receptor (beta chain) was sequenced in a study of T cells in Graves' hyperthyroidism and ophthalmopathy. The CDR3 has 12 amino acids. The germline gives CDR1 DFQATT, CDR2 SNEGSKA (reference sequence). Trimming stripped 3 bases from V and 3 bases from J, with 9 bases between. This clonotype appeared many times. Amplified regions were TCR beta CDR3 sequences from RNA transcripts. The HTBI primer set served for first-round RT-PCR of the TCR CDR3. TCRdb re-derived calls from the multiplex PCR reads in MiXCR, one entry per CDR3 protein. The sample gives more than 500,000 distinct CDR3 sequences, roughly 50% of which show up once; around 20% is in the top ten.

The specimen sequenced was peripheral blood or thyroid tissue (not recorded which). V usage is TRBV20-1 and J usage is TRBJ2-7; possible D gene TRBD1, 6 bases. This clonotype was obtained from an adult woman with Graves' disease, either hyperthyroidism or ophthalmopathy (not recorded which). The CDR3 loop is CSARDRLYEQYF. The CDR3, as DNA: TGCAGTGCTAGGGACAGACTCTACGAGCAGTACTTC.